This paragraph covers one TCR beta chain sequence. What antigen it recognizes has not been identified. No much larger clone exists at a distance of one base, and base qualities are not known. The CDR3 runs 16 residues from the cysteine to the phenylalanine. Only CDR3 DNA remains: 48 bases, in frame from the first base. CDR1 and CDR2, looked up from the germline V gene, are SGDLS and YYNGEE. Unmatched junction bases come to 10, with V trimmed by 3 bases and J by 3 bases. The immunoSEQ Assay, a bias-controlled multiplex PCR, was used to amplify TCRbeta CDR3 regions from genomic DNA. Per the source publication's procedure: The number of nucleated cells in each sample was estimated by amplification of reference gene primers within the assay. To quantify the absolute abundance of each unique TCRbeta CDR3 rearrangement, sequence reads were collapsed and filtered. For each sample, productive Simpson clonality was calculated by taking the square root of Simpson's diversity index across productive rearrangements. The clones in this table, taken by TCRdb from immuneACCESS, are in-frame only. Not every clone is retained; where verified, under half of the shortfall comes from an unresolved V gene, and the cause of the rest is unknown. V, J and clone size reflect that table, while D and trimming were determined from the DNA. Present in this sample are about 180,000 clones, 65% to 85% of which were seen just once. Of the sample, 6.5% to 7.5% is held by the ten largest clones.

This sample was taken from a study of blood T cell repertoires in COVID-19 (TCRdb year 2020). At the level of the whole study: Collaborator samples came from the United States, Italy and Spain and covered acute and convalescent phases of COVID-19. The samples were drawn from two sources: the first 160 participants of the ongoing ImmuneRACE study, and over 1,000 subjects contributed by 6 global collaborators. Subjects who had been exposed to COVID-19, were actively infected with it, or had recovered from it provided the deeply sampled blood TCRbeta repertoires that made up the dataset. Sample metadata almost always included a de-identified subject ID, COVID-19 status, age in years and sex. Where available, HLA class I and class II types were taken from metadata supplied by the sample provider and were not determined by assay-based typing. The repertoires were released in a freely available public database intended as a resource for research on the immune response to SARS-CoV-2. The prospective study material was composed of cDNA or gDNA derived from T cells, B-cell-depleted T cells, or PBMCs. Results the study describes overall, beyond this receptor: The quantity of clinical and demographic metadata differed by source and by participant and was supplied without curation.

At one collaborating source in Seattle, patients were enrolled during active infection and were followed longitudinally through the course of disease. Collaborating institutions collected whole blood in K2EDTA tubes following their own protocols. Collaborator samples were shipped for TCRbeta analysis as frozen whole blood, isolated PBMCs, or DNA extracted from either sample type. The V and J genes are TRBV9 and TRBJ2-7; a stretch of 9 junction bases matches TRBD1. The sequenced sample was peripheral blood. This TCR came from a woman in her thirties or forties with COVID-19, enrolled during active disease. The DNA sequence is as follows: TGTGCCAGCAGCGCTAATCCCGGGACAGGGATCTACGAGCAGTACTTC. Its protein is CASSANPGTGIYEQYF.